A single sample gave rise to the 8 T cell receptor beta chains below, sequenced in a study of OX40 agonist ivuxolimab in advanced cancers. The library was produced with the immunoSEQ multiplex PCR assay. Imported from immuneACCESS, the table was reduced by TCRdb to in-frame sequences with V and J called. These copies leave out some clones; in studies compared against another copy, an unresolved V gene accounts for under half, and the cause of the remainder is not known. Counted in this sample were roughly 97,000 clones; roughly 89% of them appeared once. Of the sample, under 0.8% falls within the top ten clones. Sequences were derived from CD4+ or CD8+ T cells sorted from blood, sampled in a trial of the OX40 agonist ivuxolimab. These TCRs come from an adult with an advanced solid tumor such as melanoma, head and neck, liver or kidney cancer.

This chain joins TRBV27 and TRBJ2-1; D not resolved. Germline V lookup: CDR1 MNHEY, CDR2 SMNVEV (reference sequence). The CDR3 has 14 residues. Trimming stripped 3 bases from V and 7 bases from J, with 13 bases between. The chain's CDR3 is CASSLIGSGNEQFF. The CDR3 bases are TGTGCCAGCAGTTTGATAGGGTCTGGGAATGAGCAGTTCTTC.

The chain joins TRBV5-5 to TRBJ1-1; D is unclear. This CDR3 is 14 amino acids long. Looked up from germline, CDR1 is SGHKS and CDR2 is YYEKEE (reference sequence). The V gene lost 2 bases and the J gene lost 4 bases, with 12 bases spanning the gap. The CDR3 nucleotides are TGTGCCAGCAGCTTAATAGGGCAAACCACTGAAGCTTTCTTT. Translating gives CASSLIGQTTEAFF.

In nucleotides, the CDR3 is TGTGCCATCAGTACTTCAGTCGCTGGGGCCAACGTCCTGACTTTC. This gives the protein CAISTSVAGANVLTF. This chain connects TRBV10-3 to TRBJ2-6; D gene uncertain. The CDR3 contains 15 residues. Germline CDR1 is ENHRY and CDR2 is SYGVKD. Trimming stripped 5 bases from V and 2 bases from J, with 10 bases between.

This sequence joins TRBV19 and TRBJ2-5; TRBD2 aligns across 10 bases. V lost 7 bases to trimming and J lost 0 bases; unmatched junction nucleotides: 5. Germline-derived CDR1 and CDR2 are LNHDA and SQIVND (reference sequence). CDR3 length equals 15 residues. The CDR3 DNA follows: TGTGCCAGTACCCGTGGACTAGCGGACCAAGAGACCCAGTACTTC. This sequence encodes CASTRGLADQETQYF. The entire variable domain, with the rest obtained from reference TRBV19 and TRBJ2-5, is as follows: DGGITQSPKYLFRKEGQNVTLSCEQNLNHDAMYWYRQDPGQGLRLIYYSQIVNDFQKGDIAEGYSVSREKKESFPLTVTSAQKNPTAFYLCASTRGLADQETQYFGPGTRLLVL.

Worth noting for this clone: The same CDR3 is also encoded by other DNA sequences in this sample. V is TRBV20-1 and J is TRBJ2-3; D ambiguous. Germline CDR1 and CDR2: DFQATT and SNEGSKA (reference sequence). Trimming removed 0 bases from V and 7 bases from J, with 2 bases in between. The CDR3 length is 10 residues. DNA of the CDR3: TGCAGTGCTAGAGAGAATACGCAGTATTTT. Translating it yields CSARENTQYF.

V and J are TRBV30 and TRBJ2-1; TRBD2 is a possible D gene (5 bases). The germline gives CDR1 GTSNPN, CDR2 SVGIG (reference sequence). The CDR3 totals 14 residues. Trimming pared 4 bases from V and 4 bases from J, leaving 14 bases between. The CDR3 spells CAWTPGVGYNEQFF. CDR3 bases: TGTGCCTGGACCCCCGGGGTAGGGTACAATGAGCAGTTCTTC.

The chain recombines TRBV5-4 with TRBJ2-7, with D tentatively TRBD1 or TRBD2 (5 bases each). This CDR3 is built from 13 residues. Germline CDR1 SGHNT, CDR2 YYREEE (reference sequence). Trimming pared 3 bases from V and 1 base from J, leaving 8 bases between. This CDR3 reads CASSSRESYEQYF. For the CDR3, the DNA is TGTGCCAGCAGCTCCAGGGAGTCCTACGAGCAGTACTTC. Variable domain in full (rest from reference TRBV5-4 and TRBJ2-7): ETGVTQSPTHLIKTRGQQVTLRCSSQSGHNTVSWYQQALGQGPQFIFQYYREEENGRGNFPPRFSGLQFPNYSSELNVNALELDDSALYLCASSSRESYEQYFGPGTRLTVT.

The chain carries TRBV9 and TRBJ2-3; 8 bases are a match to TRBD2. In germline, CDR1 is SGDLS, CDR2 YYNGEE. The CDR3 extends over 16 amino acids. The trim removed 0 bases at V and 1 base at J, leaving 4 bases unmatched. The CDR3 spells CASSVAPGGGTDTQYF. Here the CDR3 DNA reads TGTGCCAGCAGCGTAGCTCCCGGGGGGGGCACAGATACGCAGTATTTT.